This entry is about one T cell receptor beta chain. This sample is drawn from a study of blood T cell repertoires in COVID-19. Study context: COVID-19 samples collected from the United States, Italy and Spain covered acute and convalescent phases.

V lost 1 base and J 9 bases, leaving 4 bases between the germline ends. Germline lookup yields CDR1 SEHNR and CDR2 FQNEAQ (reference sequence). CDR3 length: 12 amino acids. Here immunoSEQ multiplex PCR was the method, and the copy in TCRdb shows in-frame clones only, minus some. The profile shows about 190,000 clones, 84% of them singletons. Sequencing used PBMCs or T cells enriched from blood (not recorded which). The chain joins TRBV7-9 to TRBJ1-6; D not resolved. The sequence came from a woman between 25 and 40 years old who had recovered from COVID-19. CDR3 amino acids: CASSLGSSPLHF. As DNA, the CDR3 is TGTGCCAGCAGCTTAGGTAGTTCACCCCTCCACTTT.